The 3 T cell receptor beta chains below all came from one sample that was sequenced in a study of blood T cell repertoires in COVID-19. Libraries were prepared by immunoSEQ multiplex PCR; TCRdb keeps only in-frame clonotypes and omits some of them. The sample records some 180,000 clones, about 80% being singletons. Sequencing was performed on peripheral blood. The receptors originated from a human donor in a cohort sampled during active COVID-19.

The sample holds one count of this clone. The chain has TRBV5-1 and TRBJ1-1; a weak D match, TRBD1 (5 bases). Trimming left V 4 bases short and J 2 bases short, with 18 bases between. Germline V CDR1 and CDR2: SGHRS, YFSETQ. There are 16 residues in the CDR3. The CDR3 DNA reads TGCGCCAGCAGCCAAGGGGCACAGGTCGGAAACACTGAAGCTTTCTTT. Amino acids: CASSQGAQVGNTEAFF.

This chain connects TRBV3-1 (or the pseudogene TRBV3-2) to TRBJ2-3, with 7 positions matching TRBD2. Germline V gene data show CDR1 as LGHDT and CDR2 as YNNKEL (reference sequence). The trim removed 3 bases at V and 1 base at J, leaving 4 bases unmatched. CDR3 length: 15 residues. CDR3: CASSHTSEGTDTQYF. The CDR3 coding sequence is TGTGCCAGCAGCCATACTAGCGAGGGCACAGATACGCAGTATTTT.

The J gene is TRBJ1-6, the V gene TRBV30, with a weak D call TRBD1 (6 bases). This CDR3 contains 13 residues. The ends were cut back, 3 bases at V and 5 bases at J, with 8 bases in the middle. Germline values: CDR1 GTSNPN, CDR2 SVGIG (reference sequence). CDR3 nucleotides: TGTGCCTGGAGGGACAGTAATAATTCACCCCTCCACTTT. Translating gives CAWRDSNNSPLHF.